This TCR beta chain was sequenced for a study of T-cell reconstitution after alpha-beta-depleted transplantation in children. The length of the CDR3 is 13 residues. The germline V gene encodes CDR1 LGHDT and CDR2 YNNKEL (reference sequence). V was shortened by 2 bases and J by 3 bases, with 8 bases between the two germline ends. This clonotype turned up a few times. Unique molecular identifiers were incorporated when the TCRbeta library was constructed. TCRdb passed the PCR reads through MiXCR, listing each CDR3 protein once. Seen here are about 580,000 distinct CDR3 sequences, 27% observed once, and the top ten hold approximately 39%.

The source was PBMCs, collected before TCRalphabeta/CD19-depleted stem cell transplant. The V call is TRBV3-1, the J call TRBJ2-7; D is uncertain. This receptor was obtained from a boy under three years old with Wiskott-Aldrich syndrome, due to receive a stem cell transplant. Here the CDR3 reads CASSQLGNYEQYF. The CDR3 nucleotides read TGTGCCAGCAGCCAACTTGGCAACTACGAGCAGTACTTC.